Sequencing of this TCR beta chain was carried out in a study of Ad26.COV2.S vaccination and SARS-CoV-2 variants. Study at large: Donor had been placed in the Ad26.COV2.S arm of the COV1001 trial. Participants got Ad26.COV2.S intramuscularly, once or twice 56 days apart. Study-level findings and limits: Those who received the vaccine showed greater spike-specific TCR breadth than those given placebo.

Turning to this clone: Its target is not known.

The CDR3 extends over 13 amino acids. The ends were cut back, 8 bases at V and 1 base at J, with 9 bases in the middle. The germline gives CDR1 ENHRY, CDR2 SYGVKD. Treatment in this sample: roughly 20 received Ad26.COV2.S at low or high dose, single or two shots; about 5 received placebo; per-sample allocation not given. All samples were drawn on day 63, counting from the first vaccine or placebo injection. Generated by immunoSEQ multiplex PCR, the TCRdb table keeps only in-frame clones and is missing some. Of approximately 410,000 clones listed, around nine tenths are singletons. The sequence was collected from a person between 18 and 65 years old who received the Ad26.COV2.S COVID-19 vaccine or a placebo. The chain is built from TRBV10-3 and TRBJ2-1; no reliable D call. The input for sequencing was peripheral blood, taken in a trial of Ad26.COV2.S vaccine versus placebo. In nucleotides, the CDR3 is TGTGCCATCGGGTCAGATTCCTACAATGAGCAGTTCTTC. Translation gives CAIGSDSYNEQFF.